This TCR beta chain was sequenced during a study of T cell responses to AZD1222 COVID-19 vaccine. Notes on this clone: Its antigen remains unidentified.

Germline V CDR1 and CDR2: MNHEY, SMNVEV (reference sequence). J gave up 4 bases and V 3 bases, and 8 bases lay outside the gene matches. This CDR3 is built from 16 residues. Assay used: immunoSEQ multiplex PCR; TCRdb lists only in-frame clones, some missing. The sample holds 90,000 to 150,000 clones, roughly 87% seen once. Notes on the study in general: It was only 6 or 7 AZD1222 recipients who were seropositive at baseline. Clonal diversity was possibly underestimated, and the donors were mostly white British, with more females. Reportedly, nearly half of unique spike TCRs recognized epitopes outside B.1.351/B.1.1.7 mutations. Two AZD1222 administrations were followed by greater Spike-specific TCR breadth and depth.

The sequenced sample was peripheral blood, obtained on day 0 of AZD1222 vaccination. The gene calls are TRBV27 and TRBJ1-3; 8 bases match TRBD1. The receptor comes from an adult in good health. CDR3 amino acids: CASSFRQGARGNTIYF. CDR3 sequence (DNA): TGTGCCAGCAGTTTTCGTCAGGGGGCCCGAGGAAACACCATATATTTT.